This T cell receptor (beta chain) was recorded in a study of blood T cell repertoires in COVID-19. Overall study context: Whether acute or convalescent, the COVID-19 samples came from the United States, Italy and Spain. Nucleic acid was either cDNA or gDNA, and it came from T cells, B-cell-depleted T cells, or PBMCs.

The Seattle patients joined while their infection was active and were tracked longitudinally afterward. As processed by the authors: Amplifying reference gene primers gave estimates of nucleated cell counts. Profiled with immunoSEQ multiplex PCR; TCRdb holds only in-frame clones, not every one. The V and J calls and clone size were taken over from that table, and D and trimming were inferred from the DNA. The sample holds about 300,000 clones, about nine tenths seen once. The CDR3 spans 15 residues. The germline V gene encodes CDR1 SGHVS and CDR2 FQNEAQ. Trimming shortened V by 5 bases and J by 5 bases, and 18 bases separated the two germline ends. Only one count was recorded for this clone.

The sample comprised peripheral blood. This receptor was identified in a woman under 40 with COVID-19, enrolled during active disease. The rearrangement uses TRBV7-8 and TRBJ1-1; D call uncertain. The CDR3 reads CASSQKRGVWTEAFF. The CDR3 DNA reads TGTGCCAGCAGCCAGAAGCGTGGCGTGTGGACTGAAGCTTTCTTT.